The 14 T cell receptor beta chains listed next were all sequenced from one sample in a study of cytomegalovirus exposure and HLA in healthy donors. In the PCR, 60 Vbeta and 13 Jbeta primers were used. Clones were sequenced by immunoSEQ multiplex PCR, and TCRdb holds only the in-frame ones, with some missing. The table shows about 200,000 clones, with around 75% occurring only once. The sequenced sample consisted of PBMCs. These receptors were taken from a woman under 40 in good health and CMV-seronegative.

CDR3: CASSIRLAGADTQYF. CDR3 nucleotides: TGTGCCAGCTCAATCCGACTAGCGGGGGCGGATACGCAGTATTTT. This chain links TRBV18 with TRBJ2-3, with 12 bases that match TRBD2. The V gene's germline CDR1 is KGHSH and CDR2 LQKENI. CDR3 length: 15 amino acids. Unmatched junction bases numbered 6, after V lost 5 bases and J lost 6 bases.

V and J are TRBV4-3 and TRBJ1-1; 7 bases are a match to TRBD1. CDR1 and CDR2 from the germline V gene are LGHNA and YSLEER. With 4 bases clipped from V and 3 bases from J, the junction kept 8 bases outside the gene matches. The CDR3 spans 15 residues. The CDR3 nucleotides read TGCGCCAGCAGCCCTATAGGGACAGACGACACTGAAGCTTTCTTT. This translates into CASSPIGTDDTEAFF.

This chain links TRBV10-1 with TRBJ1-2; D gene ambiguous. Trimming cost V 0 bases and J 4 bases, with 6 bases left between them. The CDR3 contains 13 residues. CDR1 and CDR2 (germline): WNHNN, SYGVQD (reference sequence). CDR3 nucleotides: TGCGCCAGCAGTGAGTCCTCTCGCTATGGCTACACCTTC. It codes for CASSESSRYGYTF.

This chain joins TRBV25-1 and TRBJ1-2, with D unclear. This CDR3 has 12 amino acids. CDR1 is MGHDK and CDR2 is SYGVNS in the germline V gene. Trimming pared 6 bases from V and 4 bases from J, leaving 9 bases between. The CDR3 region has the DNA TGTGCCAGCAGAGTGAGCGGCTATGGCTACACCTTC. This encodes CASRVSGYGYTF.

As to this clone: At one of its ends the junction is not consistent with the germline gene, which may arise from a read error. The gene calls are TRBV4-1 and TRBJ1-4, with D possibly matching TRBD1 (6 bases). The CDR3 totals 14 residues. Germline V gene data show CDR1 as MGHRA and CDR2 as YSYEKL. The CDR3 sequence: CASTQAGEGEKLFF. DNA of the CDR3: TGCGCCAGCACCCAAGCAGGGGAAGGAGAAAAACTGTTTTTT.

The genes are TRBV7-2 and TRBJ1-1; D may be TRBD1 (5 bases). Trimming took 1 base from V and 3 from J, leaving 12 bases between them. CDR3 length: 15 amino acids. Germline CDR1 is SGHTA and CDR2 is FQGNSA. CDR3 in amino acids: CASSLGGGSYTEAFF. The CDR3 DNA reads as TGTGCCAGCAGCTTAGGGGGGGGTTCGTACACTGAAGCTTTCTTT.

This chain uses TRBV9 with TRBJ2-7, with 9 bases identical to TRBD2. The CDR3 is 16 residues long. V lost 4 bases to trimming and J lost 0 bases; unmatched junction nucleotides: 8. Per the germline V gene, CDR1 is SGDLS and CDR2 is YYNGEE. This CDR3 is CASSPRGSGGSYEQYF. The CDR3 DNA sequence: TGTGCCAGCAGCCCCCGCGGTAGCGGGGGCTCCTACGAGCAGTACTTC.

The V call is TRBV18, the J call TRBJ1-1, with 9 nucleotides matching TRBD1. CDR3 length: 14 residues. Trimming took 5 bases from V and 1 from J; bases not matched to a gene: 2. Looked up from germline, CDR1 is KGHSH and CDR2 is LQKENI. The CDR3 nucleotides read TGTGCCAGCTCAAAGGACAGGGGGAACACTGAAGCTTTCTTT. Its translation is CASSKDRGNTEAFF.

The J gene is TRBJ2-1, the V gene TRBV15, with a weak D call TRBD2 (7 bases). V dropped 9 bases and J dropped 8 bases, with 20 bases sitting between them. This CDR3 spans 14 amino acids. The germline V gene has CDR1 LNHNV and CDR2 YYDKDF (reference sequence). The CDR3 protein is CATFQQGGGDEQFF. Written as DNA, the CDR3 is TGTGCCACTTTTCAACAGGGTGGGGGGGATGAGCAGTTCTTC.

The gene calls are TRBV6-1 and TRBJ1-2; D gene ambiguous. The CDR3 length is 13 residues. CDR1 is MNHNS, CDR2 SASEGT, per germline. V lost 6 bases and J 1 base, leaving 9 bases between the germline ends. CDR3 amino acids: CASRKQLNYGYTF. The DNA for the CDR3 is TGTGCCAGCAGAAAACAGCTTAACTATGGCTACACCTTC.

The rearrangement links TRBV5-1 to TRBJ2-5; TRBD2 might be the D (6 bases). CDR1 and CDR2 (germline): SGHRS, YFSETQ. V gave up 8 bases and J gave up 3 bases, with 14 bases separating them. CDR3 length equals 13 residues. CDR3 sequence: CASAGILKETQYF. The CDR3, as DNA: TGCGCCAGTGCGGGGATTTTAAAAGAGACCCAGTACTTC.

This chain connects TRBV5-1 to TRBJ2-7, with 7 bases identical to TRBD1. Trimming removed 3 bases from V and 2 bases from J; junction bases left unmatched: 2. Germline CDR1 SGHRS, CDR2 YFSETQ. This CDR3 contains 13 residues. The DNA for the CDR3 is TGCGCCAGCAGCTCCAGGGGGACCTACGAGCAGTACTTC. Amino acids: CASSSRGTYEQYF.

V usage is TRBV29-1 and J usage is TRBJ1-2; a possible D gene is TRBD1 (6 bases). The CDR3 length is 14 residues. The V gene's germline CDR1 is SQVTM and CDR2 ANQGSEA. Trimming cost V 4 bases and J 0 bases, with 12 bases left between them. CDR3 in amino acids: CSVVDSLANYGYTF. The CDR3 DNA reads TGCAGCGTTGTGGACAGTCTAGCTAACTATGGCTACACCTTC.

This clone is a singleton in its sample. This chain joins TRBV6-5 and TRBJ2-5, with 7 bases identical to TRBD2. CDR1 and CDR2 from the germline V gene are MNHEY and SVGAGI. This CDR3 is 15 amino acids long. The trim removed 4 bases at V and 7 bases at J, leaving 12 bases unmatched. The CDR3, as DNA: TGTGCCAGCAGTTCTGATTGGACTAGTCTGGGGACCCAGTACTTC. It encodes CASSSDWTSLGTQYF.